This TCR beta chain was captured in a study of blood T cell repertoires in COVID-19. In the study overall: Researchers got acute and convalescent COVID-19 samples from the United States, Italy and Spain. The cDNA or gDNA used as material had been derived from T cells, B-cell-depleted T cells, or PBMCs.

A single count supports this clone. Assay used: immunoSEQ multiplex PCR; TCRdb lists only in-frame clones, some missing. Among about 180,000 clones listed, approximately 86% were seen once. V was pared by 5 bases and J by 4 bases, with 14 bases between. The CDR3 consists of 15 residues. Germline V gives CDR1 MDHEN, CDR2 SYDVKM. The sequencing sample was made of peripheral blood. The chain has TRBV28 and TRBJ2-2; D ambiguous. This TCR came from a man in his fifties with active or convalescent COVID-19. As DNA, the CDR3 is TGTGCCAGCAGTACGACTGGTGAAGGCACCGGGGAGCTGTTTTTT. Its protein product is CASSTTGEGTGELFF. Full variable domain (rest looked up from reference TRBV28 and TRBJ2-2): DVKVTQSSRYLVKRTGEKVFLECVQDMDHENMFWYRQDPGLGLRLIYFSYDVKMKEKGDIPEGYSVSREKKERFSLILESASTNQTSMYLCASSTTGEGTGELFFGEGSRLTVL.